The 10 T cell receptor beta chains reported below all come from one sample, sequenced in a study of blood T cell repertoires in COVID-19. Clones were sequenced by immunoSEQ multiplex PCR, and TCRdb holds only the in-frame ones, with some missing. This table holds 45,000 to 60,000 clones, around four fifths found once. Sequenced sample: peripheral blood. The source of these receptors is an elderly woman with acute or convalescent COVID-19.

V is TRBV6-5 and J is TRBJ2-3; 12 bases map to TRBD2. J gave up 1 base and V 9 bases, and 2 bases lay outside the gene matches. The germline V gene has CDR1 MNHEY and CDR2 SVGAGI. This CDR3 is 14 amino acids long. The chain's CDR3 is CASRLAGGTDTQYF. The CDR3 DNA reads as TGTGCCAGTCGACTAGCGGGGGGCACAGATACGCAGTATTTT.

The rearrangement links TRBV15 to TRBJ1-6, with TRBD1 matching 9 bases. The CDR3 is 14 residues long. Germline V gene sequence: CDR1 LNHNV, CDR2 YYDKDF (reference sequence). The V gene end was trimmed by 3 bases and the J gene end by 9 bases; junction bases not matched to a gene: 3. The CDR3 region has the DNA TGTGCCACCAGCAGGGGACAGGGAGGTTCACCCCTCCACTTT. Amino acid sequence: CATSRGQGGSPLHF.

The CDR3 protein is CASSLRGGEGYTF. The CDR3 coding sequence is TGCGCCAGCAGCTTGAGAGGGGGCGAAGGCTACACCTTC. V is TRBV5-1 and J is TRBJ1-2; 7 nucleotides match TRBD1. With 1 base clipped from V and 8 bases from J, the junction kept 5 bases outside the gene matches. The CDR3 totals 13 residues. Germline values: CDR1 SGHRS, CDR2 YFSETQ.

The chain uses TRBV19 and TRBJ1-1, with D possibly being TRBD1 (6 bases). There are 12 residues in the CDR3. Per germline, CDR1 LNHDA and CDR2 SQIVND (reference sequence). Trimming took off 4 bases at V and 11 bases at J, with 14 bases between the two ends. CDR3 region: CASSTDSPGAFF. The CDR3 DNA sequence: TGTGCCAGTAGTACGGACAGTCCAGGGGCTTTCTTT.

The rearrangement links TRBV9 to TRBJ1-2, with D unresolved. There are 14 residues in the CDR3. The germline gives CDR1 SGDLS, CDR2 YYNGEE. Trimming took off 7 bases at V and 6 bases at J, with 19 bases between the two ends. The CDR3 spells CASPPNDPEDGYTF. CDR3 coding DNA: TGTGCCAGCCCTCCCAACGACCCGGAGGATGGCTACACCTTC.

The chain employs TRBV28 and TRBJ2-3; 9 nucleotides line up with TRBD2. The CDR3 is 16 amino acids. The V gene end was trimmed by 4 bases and the J gene end by 2 bases; junction bases not matched to a gene: 7. The germline gives CDR1 MDHEN, CDR2 SYDVKM. The CDR3 DNA reads as TGTGCCAGCAGTTCGCCAGCGGGGGGCTCCACAGATACGCAGTATTTT. Its translation is CASSSPAGGSTDTQYF.

The rearrangement joins TRBV6-1 to TRBJ1-1; a possible D gene is TRBD1 (5 bases). V was shortened by 0 bases and J by 3 bases, with 8 bases between the two germline ends. The germline V gene encodes CDR1 MNHNS and CDR2 SASEGT. The CDR3 runs 14 residues. The chain's CDR3 is CASSEAIGDTEAFF. As DNA, the CDR3 is TGTGCCAGCAGTGAAGCAATAGGGGACACTGAAGCTTTCTTT.

This rearrangement joins TRBV19 to TRBJ1-6, with TRBD1 matching 7 bases. The CDR3 consists of 14 residues. The germline gives CDR1 LNHDA, CDR2 SQIVND (reference sequence). The ends lost 9 bases at V and 5 bases at J; junction bases unmatched: 7. The CDR3 here is CASRTGTDNSPLHF. The CDR3 bases are TGTGCCAGCCGCACCGGGACAGATAATTCACCCCTCCACTTT.

The rearrangement links TRBV30 to TRBJ1-1; D is unresolved. Germline V lookup: CDR1 GTSNPN, CDR2 SVGIG (reference sequence). This CDR3 spans 13 amino acids. V was trimmed by 2 bases and J by 1 base, leaving 8 bases between them. The CDR3 loop reads CAWSLGPNTEAFF. CDR3 coding DNA: TGTGCCTGGAGTCTGGGCCCGAACACTGAAGCTTTCTTT.

J is TRBJ2-3 and V is TRBV6-2 or TRBV6-3; TRBD2 is a possible D gene (7 bases). Germline CDR1 and CDR2: MNHEY and SVGEGT. V lost 0 bases to trimming and J lost 5 bases, with 12 bases between them. The CDR3 is made up of 15 amino acids. This CDR3 is CASSYSGGGGDTQYF. As DNA, the CDR3 is TGTGCCAGCAGTTACTCGGGCGGGGGCGGAGATACGCAGTATTTT.